Shown below are 17 T cell receptor beta chains from a single sample sequenced in a study of cytomegalovirus exposure and HLA in healthy donors. PCR amplification relied on 60 Vbeta primers (plus 13 Jbeta primers). Using immunoSEQ multiplex PCR, the repertoire was profiled, and TCRdb retains in-frame clones only, with some absent. The sample has about 150,000 clones; around 65% are singletons. Material for sequencing was PBMCs. Receptor source: a woman aged 30 to 39 in good health and CMV-seropositive.

The rearrangement joins TRBV4-2 to TRBJ2-7; a weak D match, TRBD1 (6 bases). Trimming took 0 bases from V and 0 from J, leaving 27 bases between them. Germline V lookup: CDR1 LGHNA, CDR2 YNFKEQ. The length of the CDR3 is 21 residues. The CDR3 here is CASSQELRWLGAGKPSYEQYF. Written as DNA, the CDR3 is TGTGCCAGCAGCCAAGAATTGAGGTGGTTGGGGGCAGGAAAACCCTCCTACGAGCAGTACTTC.

CDR3 region: CAWTIGGGNYNEQFF. The CDR3 DNA reads as TGTGCCTGGACGATCGGCGGGGGGAACTACAATGAGCAGTTCTTC. V gene TRBV30 combines with J gene TRBJ2-1, with 8 bases aligning to TRBD2. The CDR3 has 15 residues. The V segment lost 4 bases and the J segment 3 bases; nucleotides outside the gene matches: 8. Germline loops: CDR1 GTSNPN, CDR2 SVGIG (reference sequence).

The chain joins TRBV11-2 to TRBJ2-7; TRBD2 might be the D (5 bases). V dropped 3 bases and J dropped 7 bases, with 19 bases sitting between them. Germline assignment: CDR1 SGHAT and CDR2 FQNNGV. The CDR3 consists of 15 residues. CDR3 loop: CASSFGGAALNEQYF. The CDR3 DNA reads as TGTGCCAGCAGCTTCGGCGGAGCGGCATTAAATGAGCAGTACTTC.

The chain links TRBV10-3 to TRBJ2-5, with 8 bases aligning to TRBD2. The end of the DNA fits TRBJ2-7 better, so the J call may be wrong. This CDR3 has 21 amino acids. CDR1 and CDR2 from the germline V gene are ENHRY and SYGVKD. The DNA for the CDR3 is TGTGCCATCAGTGAGCATTTTCAGGAGCACGGAGCGGGAGTTTTCACCTACGAGCAGTACTTC. This encodes CAISEHFQEHGAGVFTYEQYF.

The V call is TRBV5-1, the J call TRBJ1-3; unclear D gene. CDR3 length: 13 residues. V dropped 0 bases and J dropped 6 bases, with 7 bases sitting between them. Per germline, CDR1 SGHRS and CDR2 YFSETQ. CDR3 sequence (DNA): TGCGCCAGCAGCTTGGACTTTAAAAACACCATATATTTT. Its protein product is CASSLDFKNTIYF.

The CDR3 DNA follows: TGTGCCAGCAGCGTAGCGGGGTCGGGGGAGCAGTACTTC. Protein product: CASSVAGSGEQYF. The chain joins TRBV9 to TRBJ2-7; a possible D gene is TRBD2 (5 bases). Looked up from germline, CDR1 is SGDLS and CDR2 is YYNGEE. The CDR3 loop spans 13 amino acids. V was cut by 0 bases and J by 7 bases, with 11 bases left in between.

V usage is TRBV7-6 and J usage is TRBJ1-1; D gene uncertain. The CDR3 is 13 residues long. V shed 0 bases and J shed 5 bases, with 7 bases lying between them. Germline CDR1 reads SGHVS; CDR2 reads FNYEAQ. Here the CDR3 reads CASSLATETEAFF. The CDR3, as DNA: TGTGCCAGCAGCTTAGCGACGGAGACTGAAGCTTTCTTT.

J is TRBJ2-3 and V is TRBV4-1, with TRBD2 matching over 7 bases. Trimming removed 1 base from V and 5 bases from J; junction bases left unmatched: 21. CDR1 and CDR2 from the germline V gene are MGHRA and YSYEKL. The CDR3 totals 20 residues. The CDR3 nucleotides are TGCGCCAGCAGCCAAGTGGCGGGGAGGGCCTTCAGGGACCCTCGAGATACGCAGTATTTT. Its protein is CASSQVAGRAFRDPRDTQYF.

A few counts support this clone. The chain combines TRBV5-6 with TRBJ1-5; 9 bases line up with TRBD1. The germline V gene encodes CDR1 SGHDT and CDR2 YYEEEE. This CDR3 spans 15 amino acids. The J segment lost 5 bases and the V segment lost 4 bases, leaving 7 bases of the junction unmatched. The DNA for the CDR3 is TGTGCCAGCAGCCCCGGGACAGGGATGTATCAGCCCCAGCATTTT. This encodes CASSPGTGMYQPQHF.

This clone was seen a few times. The chain carries TRBV29-1 and TRBJ2-1; weak D call: TRBD2 (6 bases). This CDR3 is 16 amino acids long. Trimming took off 4 bases at V and 9 bases at J, with 25 bases between the two ends. CDR1 SQVTM and CDR2 ANQGSEA come from the germline V gene. CDR3 amino acids: CSVGGPGQGGRGEQFF. The CDR3 DNA sequence: TGCAGCGTTGGTGGACCGGGGCAGGGAGGAAGAGGTGAGCAGTTCTTC.

The chain joins TRBV19 to TRBJ1-4; perhaps TRBD1 as D (5 bases). Trimming cost V 5 bases and J 5 bases, with 12 bases left between them. CDR3 size: 14 residues. CDR1 LNHDA and CDR2 SQIVND come from the germline V gene (reference sequence). The CDR3 sequence: CASSFGAGNEKLFF. The CDR3 nucleotides are TGTGCCAGTAGTTTTGGGGCGGGGAATGAAAAACTGTTTTTT.

The V call is TRBV7-2, the J call TRBJ2-3, with D possibly matching TRBD2 (5 bases). Germline CDR1 reads SGHTA; CDR2 reads FQGNSA. The V end was cut by 5 bases, the J end by 6 bases, with 21 bases between. The CDR3 runs to 16 residues. The CDR3 here is CASSRLPGSPSDTQYF. CDR3 DNA: TGTGCCAGCAGCCGACTACCGGGCTCCCCCTCGGATACGCAGTATTTT.

The genes are TRBV27 and TRBJ1-2, with D unresolved. Germline CDR1 reads MNHEY; CDR2 reads SMNVEV (reference sequence). The CDR3 runs to 14 residues. The V gene lost 0 bases and the J gene lost 5 bases, with 10 bases spanning the gap. CDR3 sequence (DNA): TGTGCCAGCAGTTTATCGTCTGCGGGGTATGGCTACACCTTC. This translates into CASSLSSAGYGYTF.

V usage is TRBV10-3 and J usage is TRBJ2-5; tentative D call: TRBD1 (6 bases). The DNA end is more similar to TRBJ2-7, so the J call may be wrong. CDR1 and CDR2 from the germline V gene are ENHRY and SYGVKD. The CDR3 spans 14 residues. CDR3 loop: CAIRRQASSYEQYF. CDR3 coding DNA: TGTGCCATCAGGAGACAGGCTAGCTCCTACGAGCAGTACTTC.

The chain is built from TRBV5-1 and TRBJ2-6, with unresolved D. V was clipped by 4 bases and J by 0 bases, with 8 bases between them. The CDR3 extends over 15 amino acids. From germline, CDR1 is SGHRS and CDR2 YFSETQ. The CDR3 protein is CASSLQFSGANVLTF. As DNA, the CDR3 is TGCGCCAGCAGCCTGCAGTTCTCTGGGGCCAACGTCCTGACTTTC.

This clone appeared a few times. The chain combines TRBV7-2 with TRBJ2-5; 8 nucleotides match TRBD2. The J segment lost 1 base and the V segment lost 4 bases, leaving 5 bases of the junction unmatched. This CDR3 comprises 15 residues. Per the germline V gene, CDR1 is SGHTA and CDR2 is FQGNSA. The CDR3 DNA reads TGTGCCAGCAGCTCCTCTACTAGCGGCCAAGAGACCCAGTACTTC. Translation gives CASSSSTSGQETQYF.

This chain connects TRBV9 to TRBJ2-7; 11 positions match TRBD2. Germline V gene sequence: CDR1 SGDLS, CDR2 YYNGEE. V was pared by 2 bases and J by 3 bases, with 7 bases of the junction left unmatched. The CDR3 covers 16 residues. CDR3 DNA: TGTGCCAGCAGCGTGGGTACTAGCGGGGGATACTACGAGCAGTACTTC. The encoded protein is CASSVGTSGGYYEQYF.